These 29 T cell receptor beta chains originate from one sample sequenced in a study of shared clonotypes between healthy human individuals. TCRdb's copy holds only in-frame clones and misses some; the assay was immunoSEQ multiplex PCR. This sample carries 550,000 to 650,000 clones, approximately 96% of them seen once, and the ten largest clones take roughly 0.12%. Selected positively for CCR7 and CD45RO-negative, naive CD8 cells excluded terminally differentiated effector memory CD45RA+ cells. Sequenced: naive CD8+ T cells sorted from blood. Receptors were obtained from a woman aged 25 to 39 in good health.

V is TRBV27 and J is TRBJ2-3; a possible D gene is TRBD2 (5 bases). Germline loops: CDR1 MNHEY, CDR2 SMNVEV (reference sequence). V gave up 4 bases and J gave up 5 bases, with 10 bases separating them. CDR3 length equals 13 residues. CDR3 nucleotide sequence: TGTGCCAGCAGTTCCCCTCGGGGAGATACGCAGTATTTT. This sequence encodes CASSSPRGDTQYF.

The J gene is TRBJ2-3, the V gene TRBV27, with a weak D call TRBD1 (6 bases). The CDR3 runs 15 residues. Germline assignment: CDR1 MNHEY and CDR2 SMNVEV (reference sequence). Trimming stripped 5 bases from V and 1 base from J, with 13 bases between. The CDR3 bases are TGTGCCAGCAGTCCTACAGGGCCCCGCACAGATACGCAGTATTTT. The encoded protein is CASSPTGPRTDTQYF.

CDR3 nucleotides: TGTGCCAGCAACGGGAATCAGTTTCGTAGGGAGACCCAGTACTTC. It encodes CASNGNQFRRETQYF. V is TRBV6-5 and J is TRBJ2-5, with D possibly being TRBD2 (5 bases). V was shortened by 7 bases and J by 5 bases, with 20 bases between the two germline ends. The CDR3 is 15 residues long. Germline V gives CDR1 MNHEY, CDR2 SVGAGI.

The CDR3 sequence: CASSGGDREQFF. The DNA for the CDR3 is TGTGCCAGCAGTGGAGGTGATCGGGAGCAGTTCTTC. The chain is built from TRBV2 and TRBJ2-1, with unresolved D. V dropped 4 bases and J dropped 10 bases, with 11 bases sitting between them. This CDR3 is built from 12 residues. Per germline, CDR1 SNHLY and CDR2 FYNNEI.

The J gene is TRBJ2-7, the V gene TRBV4-2, with unresolved D. The V gene lost 0 bases and the J gene lost 4 bases, with 10 bases spanning the gap. Germline-derived CDR1 and CDR2 are LGHNA and YNFKEQ. The CDR3 contains 14 residues. The CDR3 is CASSQEESDYEQYF. The DNA for the CDR3 is TGTGCCAGCAGCCAAGAGGAGTCTGATTACGAGCAGTACTTC.

The DNA of the CDR3 is TGTGCCAGCAGCCACGGGACACGCTACGAGCAGTACTTC. Its protein product is CASSHGTRYEQYF. The chain combines TRBV14 with TRBJ2-5; D perhaps matches TRBD1 (6 bases). The DNA end is more similar to TRBJ2-7, so the J call may be wrong. The CDR3 totals 13 residues. Germline CDR1 and CDR2: SGHDN and FVKESK.

This rearrangement joins TRBV19 to TRBJ2-2; D is possibly TRBD1 or TRBD2 (6 bases each). The CDR3 has 14 residues. Trimming left V 10 bases short and J 4 bases short, with 16 bases between. Germline-derived CDR1 and CDR2 are LNHDA and SQIVND (reference sequence). The CDR3 loop reads CATPRGEATGELFF. The CDR3 DNA sequence: TGTGCCACCCCGAGGGGGGAAGCCACCGGGGAGCTGTTTTTT.

The gene calls are TRBV9 and TRBJ2-1, with D perhaps matching TRBD2 (5 bases). The CDR3 totals 12 residues. Deletions cut 0 bases from V and 10 bases from J, with 8 bases between. Germline V gives CDR1 SGDLS, CDR2 YYNGEE. The chain's CDR3 is CASSVGGSEQFF. CDR3 DNA: TGTGCCAGCAGCGTAGGTGGGAGCGAGCAGTTCTTC.

The V gene is TRBV28, the J gene TRBJ2-2; 8 bases are shared with TRBD2. Germline V gene data show CDR1 as MDHEN and CDR2 as SYDVKM. This CDR3 is built from 17 residues. V gave up 6 bases and J gave up 4 bases; unmatched junction bases: 13. CDR3 DNA: TGTGCCAGCAGAAATGGTCAGGCGGGAGGAGTCACCGGGGAGCTGTTTTTT. Amino acid sequence: CASRNGQAGGVTGELFF.

The V gene is TRBV6-6, the J gene TRBJ2-1; tentatively, D is TRBD2 (5 bases). This CDR3 comprises 13 residues. CDR1 and CDR2 (germline): MNHNY, SVGAGI (reference sequence). V gave up 6 bases and J gave up 5 bases, with 11 bases separating them. This CDR3 is CASSLGLDNEQFF. CDR3 in DNA: TGTGCCAGCAGCCTCGGACTTGACAATGAGCAGTTCTTC.

This clone was seen once. The chain recombines TRBV2 with TRBJ2-3; D is perhaps TRBD2 (6 bases). The CDR3 length is 16 residues. V was pared by 5 bases and J by 0 bases, with 15 bases between. Germline values: CDR1 SNHLY, CDR2 FYNNEI. The CDR3 protein is CASSSPGLSSTDTQYF. DNA of the CDR3: TGTGCCAGCAGTTCGCCGGGACTTTCTAGCACAGATACGCAGTATTTT.

V is TRBV27 and J is TRBJ2-3; 10 bases map to TRBD2. The CDR3 consists of 16 residues. V shed 2 bases, J shed 4 bases, and the junction held 6 bases outside the gene matches. In germline, CDR1 is MNHEY, CDR2 SMNVEV (reference sequence). The CDR3 region is CASSLLAGVPADTQYF. Written as DNA, the CDR3 is TGTGCCAGCAGTTTACTAGCGGGGGTCCCGGCAGATACGCAGTATTTT.

The J gene is TRBJ2-7, the V gene TRBV27; maybe TRBD1 (5 bases). The CDR3 is 15 amino acids. In germline, CDR1 is MNHEY, CDR2 SMNVEV (reference sequence). The V end lost 4 bases, the J end lost 0 bases, and 13 bases lay between the germline ends. For the CDR3, the DNA is TGTGCCAGCAGTTGGGGCGTGGGGCTCTCCTACGAGCAGTACTTC. This encodes CASSWGVGLSYEQYF.

The rearrangement links TRBV27 to TRBJ2-2, with 11 bases matching TRBD2. The J segment lost 3 bases and the V segment lost 5 bases, leaving 8 bases of the junction unmatched. In germline, CDR1 is MNHEY, CDR2 SMNVEV (reference sequence). CDR3 size: 17 residues. CDR3 in DNA: TGTGCCAGCAGTGCCTACCCTAGCGGGAGGTACACCGGGGAGCTGTTTTTT. Amino acid sequence: CASSAYPSGRYTGELFF.

CDR3 in DNA: TGTGCCAGCAGCCCCGCCTGGGGTGTGACAGATACGCAGTATTTT. Amino acid sequence: CASSPAWGVTDTQYF. J is TRBJ2-3 and V is TRBV2; no firm D call. V lost 6 bases, J lost 3 bases, and 16 bases lay in between. The V gene's germline CDR1 is SNHLY and CDR2 FYNNEI. CDR3 length equals 15 residues.

The chain carries TRBV27 and TRBJ2-2, with D perhaps matching TRBD1 (6 bases). The CDR3 is 14 residues long. V lost 3 bases, J lost 4 bases, and 9 bases lay in between. Germline assignment: CDR1 MNHEY and CDR2 SMNVEV (reference sequence). The CDR3 DNA reads TGTGCCAGCAGTTTCGGGACATCCACCGGGGAGCTGTTTTTT. It is translated as CASSFGTSTGELFF.

The gene calls are TRBV7-9 and TRBJ2-7; 7 bases fit TRBD2. Germline trimming cut 1 base from V and 2 bases from J; bases unmatched to any gene: 5. This CDR3 is 15 amino acids long. Germline V lookup: CDR1 SEHNR, CDR2 FQNEAQ (reference sequence). CDR3 loop: CASSLGASGAYEQYF. CDR3 in DNA: TGTGCCAGCAGCTTAGGGGCTAGCGGCGCCTACGAGCAGTACTTC.

CDR3 sequence reads: CASSAPGEGNEKLFF. CDR3 in DNA: TGTGCCAGCAGTGCCCCGGGTGAGGGTAATGAAAAACTGTTTTTT. The V call is TRBV28, the J call TRBJ1-4; D is unclear. The CDR3 totals 15 residues. The V and J ends lost 5 bases and 4 bases respectively, with 14 bases between them. CDR1 is MDHEN and CDR2 is SYDVKM in the germline V gene.

The V and J genes are TRBV5-6 and TRBJ2-5; TRBD1 agrees at 9 bases. The better agreement between TRBJ2-7 and the DNA end casts doubt on the J call. CDR1 and CDR2 from the germline V gene are SGHDT and YYEEEE. The CDR3 has 15 residues. This CDR3 is CASKNTGTGPPEQYF. In DNA, the CDR3 is TGTGCCAGCAAAAATACCGGGACAGGGCCCCCCGAGCAGTACTTC.

The chain recombines TRBV28 with TRBJ2-3, with TRBD2 matching over 13 bases. Germline values: CDR1 MDHEN, CDR2 SYDVKM. This CDR3 has 17 residues. With V trimmed by 5 bases and J by 3 bases, 8 bases remained unmatched. CDR3 loop: CASSPPGLAGWTDTQYF. The CDR3 nucleotides read TGTGCCAGCAGTCCTCCGGGACTAGCGGGATGGACAGATACGCAGTATTTT.

The genes are TRBV14 and TRBJ1-3; the D is unclear. This CDR3 has 17 amino acids. Trimming took 1 base from V and 0 from J, leaving 13 bases between them. Germline V gene data show CDR1 as SGHDN and CDR2 as FVKESK. The CDR3 loop is CASSQGRRTYSGNTIYF. The CDR3 DNA reads as TGTGCCAGCAGCCAAGGGCGTCGCACATACTCTGGAAACACCATATATTTT.

The rearrangement uses TRBV19 and TRBJ1-5, with a weak D call TRBD1 (5 bases). The V end lost 3 bases, the J end lost 5 bases, and 23 bases lay between the germline ends. Germline V lookup: CDR1 LNHDA, CDR2 SQIVND (reference sequence). The CDR3 extends over 18 amino acids. The chain's CDR3 is CASSIGSHTQETDQPQHF. The DNA of the CDR3 is TGTGCCAGTAGTATCGGGAGCCACACACAGGAGACGGATCAGCCCCAGCATTTT.

Concerning this clone itself: Other DNA variants within this sample encode the same CDR3. The chain couples TRBV4-2 to TRBJ2-7; tentative D call: TRBD1 (5 bases). CDR3 length: 14 residues. Germline V gene data show CDR1 as LGHNA and CDR2 as YNFKEQ. Trimming pared 1 base from V and 0 bases from J, leaving 7 bases between. The CDR3: CASSQVDSSYEQYF. The DNA of the CDR3 is TGTGCCAGCAGCCAAGTCGACAGCTCCTACGAGCAGTACTTC.

The V and J genes are TRBV6-5 and TRBJ1-2; TRBD1 matches 10 bases. V trimming: 0 bases; J trimming: 3 bases; junction bases outside the gene matches: 1. The CDR3 covers 15 residues. CDR1 MNHEY and CDR2 SVGAGI come from the germline V gene. As DNA, the CDR3 is TGTGCCAGCAGTTACTCGACAGGGGGCGACTATGGCTACACCTTC. This codes for CASSYSTGGDYGYTF.

The V and J genes are TRBV2 and TRBJ2-3; D is possibly TRBD1 (6 bases). V was clipped by 6 bases and J by 4 bases, with 8 bases between them. Germline V gene data show CDR1 as SNHLY and CDR2 as FYNNEI. This CDR3 is 12 amino acids long. The CDR3 spells CASSRGPDTQYF. The CDR3, as DNA: TGTGCCAGCAGCAGGGGCCCAGATACGCAGTATTTT.

V and J are TRBV11-3 and TRBJ2-1; TRBD2 matches at 9 bases. Looked up from germline, CDR1 is SGHNT and CDR2 is YENEEA. The CDR3 length is 15 residues. Unmatched junction bases numbered 2, after V lost 1 base and J lost 4 bases. As DNA, the CDR3 is TGTGCCAGCAGCTTAGTTAGCGGGAGTTACAATGAGCAGTTCTTC. Translating it yields CASSLVSGSYNEQFF.

The chain has TRBV19 and TRBJ2-7; D is tentatively TRBD1 or TRBD2 (6 bases each). CDR1 LNHDA and CDR2 SQIVND come from the germline V gene (reference sequence). Trimming cost V 5 bases and J 3 bases, with 20 bases left between them. This CDR3 is 16 amino acids long. CDR3 sequence: CASSRAAQEGVYEQYF. Here the CDR3 DNA reads TGTGCCAGTAGTCGGGCGGCGCAGGAGGGGGTCTACGAGCAGTACTTC.

This chain links TRBV6-6 with TRBJ2-1; D is perhaps TRBD2 (6 bases). CDR1 MNHNY and CDR2 SVGAGI come from the germline V gene (reference sequence). The CDR3 sequence is 14 residues long. Trimming pared 10 bases from V and 3 bases from J, leaving 16 bases between. CDR3 in amino acids: CATMNGSHYNEQFF. In nucleotides, the CDR3 is TGTGCCACAATGAACGGGAGTCACTACAATGAGCAGTTCTTC.

The rearrangement uses TRBV9 and TRBJ2-7, with D perhaps matching TRBD1 (5 bases). This CDR3 contains 14 residues. Looked up from germline, CDR1 is SGDLS and CDR2 is YYNGEE. V was pared by 2 bases and J by 5 bases, with 14 bases between. The CDR3 DNA reads as TGTGCCAGCAGCGTGGGGCGGTCTGGTAACGAGCAGTACTTC. Translation gives CASSVGRSGNEQYF.